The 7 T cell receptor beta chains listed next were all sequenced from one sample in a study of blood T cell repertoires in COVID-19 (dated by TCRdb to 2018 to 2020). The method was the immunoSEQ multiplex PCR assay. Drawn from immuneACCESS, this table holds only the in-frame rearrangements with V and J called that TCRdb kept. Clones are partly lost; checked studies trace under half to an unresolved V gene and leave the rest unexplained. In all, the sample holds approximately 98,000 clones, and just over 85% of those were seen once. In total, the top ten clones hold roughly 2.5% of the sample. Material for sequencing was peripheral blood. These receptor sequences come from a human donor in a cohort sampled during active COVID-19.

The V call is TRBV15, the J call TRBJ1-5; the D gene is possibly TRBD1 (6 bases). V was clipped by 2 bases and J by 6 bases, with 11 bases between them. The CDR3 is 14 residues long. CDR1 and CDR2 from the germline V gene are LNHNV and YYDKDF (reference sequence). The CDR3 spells CATSRPQGVQPQHF. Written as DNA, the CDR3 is TGTGCCACCAGCAGACCACAGGGTGTTCAGCCCCAGCATTTT.

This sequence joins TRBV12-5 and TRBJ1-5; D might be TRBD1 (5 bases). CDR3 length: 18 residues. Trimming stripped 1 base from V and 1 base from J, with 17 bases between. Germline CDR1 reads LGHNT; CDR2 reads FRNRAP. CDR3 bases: TGTGCTAGTGGTTTGGGGTTAGGGAGGGACGAAAGCAATCAGCCCCAGCATTTT. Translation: CASGLGLGRDESNQPQHF.

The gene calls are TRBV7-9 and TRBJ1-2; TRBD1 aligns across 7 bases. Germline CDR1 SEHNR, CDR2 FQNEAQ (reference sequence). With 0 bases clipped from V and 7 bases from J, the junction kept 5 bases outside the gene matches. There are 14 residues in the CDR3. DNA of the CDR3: TGTGCCAGCAGCTTAGCGGAGGGGGCGCGTGGCTACACCTTC. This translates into CASSLAEGARGYTF.

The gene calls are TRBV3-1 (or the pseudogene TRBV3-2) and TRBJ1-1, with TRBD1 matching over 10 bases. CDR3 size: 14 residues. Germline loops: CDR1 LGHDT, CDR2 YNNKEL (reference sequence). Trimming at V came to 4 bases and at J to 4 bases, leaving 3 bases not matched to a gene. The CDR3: CASSPWTGGTEAFF. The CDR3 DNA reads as TGTGCCAGCAGCCCTTGGACAGGGGGCACTGAAGCTTTCTTT.

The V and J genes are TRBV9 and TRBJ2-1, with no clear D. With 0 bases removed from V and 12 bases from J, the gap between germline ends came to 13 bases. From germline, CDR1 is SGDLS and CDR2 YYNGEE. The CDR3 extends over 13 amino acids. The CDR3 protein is CASSVGDSFWQFF. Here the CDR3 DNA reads TGTGCCAGCAGCGTAGGAGACTCGTTCTGGCAGTTCTTC.

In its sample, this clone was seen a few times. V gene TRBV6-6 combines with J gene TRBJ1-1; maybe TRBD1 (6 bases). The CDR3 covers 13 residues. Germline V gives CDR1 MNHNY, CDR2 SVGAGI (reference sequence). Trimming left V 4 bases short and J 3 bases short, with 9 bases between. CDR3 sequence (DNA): TGTGCCAGCAGTTCAGGGGTGGACACTGAAGCTTTCTTT. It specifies CASSSGVDTEAFF.

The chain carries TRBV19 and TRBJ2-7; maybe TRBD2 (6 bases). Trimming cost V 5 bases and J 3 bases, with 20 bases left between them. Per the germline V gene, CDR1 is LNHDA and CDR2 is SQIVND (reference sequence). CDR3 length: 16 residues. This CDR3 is CASSLARDSGGYEQYF. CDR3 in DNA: TGTGCCAGTAGTCTCGCGCGGGACTCCGGAGGCTACGAGCAGTACTTC.